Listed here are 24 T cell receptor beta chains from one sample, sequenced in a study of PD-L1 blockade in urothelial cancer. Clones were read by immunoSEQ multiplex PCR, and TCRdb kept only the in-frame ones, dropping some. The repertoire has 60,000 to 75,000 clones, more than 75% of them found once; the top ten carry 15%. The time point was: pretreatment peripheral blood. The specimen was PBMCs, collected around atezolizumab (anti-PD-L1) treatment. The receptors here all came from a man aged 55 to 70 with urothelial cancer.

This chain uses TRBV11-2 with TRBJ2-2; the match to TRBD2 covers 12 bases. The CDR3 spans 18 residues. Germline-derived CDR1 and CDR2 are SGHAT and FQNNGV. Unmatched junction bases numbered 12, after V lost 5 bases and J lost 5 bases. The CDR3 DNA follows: TGTGCCAGCAGCGGGTCCCGACTAGCGGGGGCCGGAACCGGGGAGCTGTTTTTT. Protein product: CASSGSRLAGAGTGELFF.

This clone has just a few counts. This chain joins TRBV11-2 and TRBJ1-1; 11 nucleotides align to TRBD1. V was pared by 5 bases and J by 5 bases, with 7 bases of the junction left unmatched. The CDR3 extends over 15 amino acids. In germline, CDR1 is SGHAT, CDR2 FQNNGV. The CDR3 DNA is TGTGCCAGCAGCAACCTCGGGACAGGGGGGACTGAAGCTTTCTTT. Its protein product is CASSNLGTGGTEAFF.

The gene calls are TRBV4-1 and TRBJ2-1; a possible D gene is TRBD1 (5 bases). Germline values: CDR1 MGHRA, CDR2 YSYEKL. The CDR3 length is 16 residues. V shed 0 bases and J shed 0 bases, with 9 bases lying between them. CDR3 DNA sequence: TGCGCCAGCAGCCAAGAAACAGGAGTCTCCTACAATGAGCAGTTCTTC. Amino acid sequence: CASSQETGVSYNEQFF.

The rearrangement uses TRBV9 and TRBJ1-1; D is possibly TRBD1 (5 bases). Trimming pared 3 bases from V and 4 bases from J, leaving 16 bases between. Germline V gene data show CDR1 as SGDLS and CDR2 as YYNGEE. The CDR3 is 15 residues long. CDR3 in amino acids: CASSGAPRVGTEAFF. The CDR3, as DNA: TGTGCCAGCAGCGGCGCCCCCAGGGTAGGCACTGAAGCTTTCTTT.

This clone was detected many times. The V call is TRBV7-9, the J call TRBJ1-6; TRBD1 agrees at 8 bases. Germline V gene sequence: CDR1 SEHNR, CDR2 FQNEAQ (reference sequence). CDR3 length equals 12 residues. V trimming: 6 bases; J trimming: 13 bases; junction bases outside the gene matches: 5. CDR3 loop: CASSLDRAPLHF. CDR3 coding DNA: TGTGCCAGCAGTCTGGACAGGGCGCCCCTCCACTTT. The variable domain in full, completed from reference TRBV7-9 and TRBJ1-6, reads DTGVSQNPRHKITKRGQNVTFRCDPISEHNRLYWYRQTLGQGPEFLTYFQNEAQLEKSRLLSDRFSAERPKGSFSTLEIQRTEQGDSAMYLCASSLDRAPLHFGNGTRLTVT.

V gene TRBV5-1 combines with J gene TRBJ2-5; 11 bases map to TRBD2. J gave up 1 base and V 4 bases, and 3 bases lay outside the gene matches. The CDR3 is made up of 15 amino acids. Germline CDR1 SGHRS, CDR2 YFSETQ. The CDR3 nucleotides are TGCGCCAGCAGCCCCGGGACTAGCGGCCAAGAGACCCAGTACTTC. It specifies CASSPGTSGQETQYF.

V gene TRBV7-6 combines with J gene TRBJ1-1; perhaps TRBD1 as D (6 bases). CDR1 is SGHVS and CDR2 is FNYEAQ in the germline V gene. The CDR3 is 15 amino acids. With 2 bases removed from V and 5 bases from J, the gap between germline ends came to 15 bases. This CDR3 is CASSLRDTETTEAFF. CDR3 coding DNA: TGTGCCAGCAGCTTACGGGACACAGAAACGACTGAAGCTTTCTTT.

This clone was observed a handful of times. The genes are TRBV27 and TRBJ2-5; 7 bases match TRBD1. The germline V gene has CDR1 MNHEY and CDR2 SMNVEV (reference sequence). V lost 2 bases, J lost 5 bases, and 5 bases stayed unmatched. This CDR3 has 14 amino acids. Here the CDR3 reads CASSLRQGVETQYF. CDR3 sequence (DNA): TGTGCCAGCAGTTTAAGGCAGGGGGTTGAGACCCAGTACTTC.

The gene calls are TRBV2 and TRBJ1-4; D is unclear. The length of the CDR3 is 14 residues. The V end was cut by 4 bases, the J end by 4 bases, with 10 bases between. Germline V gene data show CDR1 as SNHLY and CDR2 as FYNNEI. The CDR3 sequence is CASSARTGNEKLFF. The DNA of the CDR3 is TGTGCCAGCAGTGCACGGACTGGTAATGAAAAACTGTTTTTT.

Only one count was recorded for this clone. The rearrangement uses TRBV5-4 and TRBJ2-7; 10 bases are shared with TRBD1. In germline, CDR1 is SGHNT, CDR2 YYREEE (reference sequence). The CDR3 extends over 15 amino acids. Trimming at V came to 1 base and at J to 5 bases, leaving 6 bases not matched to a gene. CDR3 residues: CASSLFGQGVHEQYF. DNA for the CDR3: TGTGCCAGCAGCTTGTTCGGACAGGGGGTACACGAGCAGTACTTC.

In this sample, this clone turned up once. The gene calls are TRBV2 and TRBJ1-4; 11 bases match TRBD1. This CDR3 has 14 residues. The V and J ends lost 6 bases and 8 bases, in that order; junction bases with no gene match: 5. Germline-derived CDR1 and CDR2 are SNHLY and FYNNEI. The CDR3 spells CASRRGQGGEKLFF. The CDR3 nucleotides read TGTGCCAGCAGGAGGGGACAGGGGGGAGAAAAACTGTTTTTT.

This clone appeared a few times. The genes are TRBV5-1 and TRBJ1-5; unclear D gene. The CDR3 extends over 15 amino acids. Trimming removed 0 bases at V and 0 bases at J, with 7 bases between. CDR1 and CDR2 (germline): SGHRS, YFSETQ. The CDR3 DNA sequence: TGCGCCAGCAGCTTGGGACACAATAGCAATCAGCCCCAGCATTTT. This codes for CASSLGHNSNQPQHF.

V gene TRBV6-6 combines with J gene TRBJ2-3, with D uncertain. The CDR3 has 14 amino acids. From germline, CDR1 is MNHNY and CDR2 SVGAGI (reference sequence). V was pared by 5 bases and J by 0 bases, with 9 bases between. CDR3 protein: CASSINLSTDTQYF. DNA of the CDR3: TGTGCCAGCAGTATAAATCTTAGCACAGATACGCAGTATTTT.

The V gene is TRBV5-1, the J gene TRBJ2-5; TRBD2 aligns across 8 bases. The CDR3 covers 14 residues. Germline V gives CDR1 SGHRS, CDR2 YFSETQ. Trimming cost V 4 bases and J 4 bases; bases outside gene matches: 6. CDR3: CASSATGGPETQYF. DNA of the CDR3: TGCGCCAGCAGCGCAACGGGGGGGCCAGAGACCCAGTACTTC.

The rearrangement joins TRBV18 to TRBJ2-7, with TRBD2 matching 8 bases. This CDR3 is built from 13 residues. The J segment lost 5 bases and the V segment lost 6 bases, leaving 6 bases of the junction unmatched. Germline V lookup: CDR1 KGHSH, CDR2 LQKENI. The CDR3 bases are TGTGCCAGCTCCCTACTAGCGGCGGACGAGCAGTACTTC. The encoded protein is CASSLLAADEQYF.

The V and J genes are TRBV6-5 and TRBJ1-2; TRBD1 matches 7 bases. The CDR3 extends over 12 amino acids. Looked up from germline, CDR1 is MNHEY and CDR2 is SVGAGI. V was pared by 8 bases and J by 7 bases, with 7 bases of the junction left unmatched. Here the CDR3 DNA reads TGTGCCAGCGGTAGGGGGCGAGGTGGCTACACCTTC. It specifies CASGRGRGGYTF.

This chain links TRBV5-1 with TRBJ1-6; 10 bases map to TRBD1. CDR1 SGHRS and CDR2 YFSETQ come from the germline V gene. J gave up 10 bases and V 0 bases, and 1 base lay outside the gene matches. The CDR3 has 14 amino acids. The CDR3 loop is CASSLGGQGSPLHF. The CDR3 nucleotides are TGCGCCAGCAGCTTGGGGGGACAGGGGTCACCCCTCCACTTT. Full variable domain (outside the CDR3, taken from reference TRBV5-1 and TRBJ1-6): KAGVTQTPRYLIKTRGQQVTLSCSPISGHRSVSWYQQTPGQGLQFLFEYFSETQRNKGNFPGRFSGRQFSNSRSEMNVSTLELGDSALYLCASSLGGQGSPLHFGNGTRLTVT.

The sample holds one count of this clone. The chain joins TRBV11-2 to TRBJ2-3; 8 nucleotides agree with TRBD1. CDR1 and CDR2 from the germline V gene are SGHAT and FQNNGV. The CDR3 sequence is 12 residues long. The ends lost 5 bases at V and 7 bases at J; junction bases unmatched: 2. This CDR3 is CASSRQGYTQYF. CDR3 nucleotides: TGTGCCAGCAGCCGACAGGGGTATACGCAGTATTTT.

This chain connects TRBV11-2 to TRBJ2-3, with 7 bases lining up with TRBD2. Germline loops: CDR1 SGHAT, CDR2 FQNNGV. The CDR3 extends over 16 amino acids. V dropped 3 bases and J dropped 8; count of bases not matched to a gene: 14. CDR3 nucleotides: TGTGCCAGCAGCTTTACAGCGGGGCCCGCCGGGGGTACGCAGTATTTT. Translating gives CASSFTAGPAGGTQYF.

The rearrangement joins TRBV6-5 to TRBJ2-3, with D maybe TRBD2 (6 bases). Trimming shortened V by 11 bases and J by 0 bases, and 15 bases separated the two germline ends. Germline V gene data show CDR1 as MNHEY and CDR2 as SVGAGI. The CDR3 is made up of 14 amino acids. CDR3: CASSRGSSTDTQYF. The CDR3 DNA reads TGTGCCTCATCCCGGGGGAGCAGCACAGATACGCAGTATTTT.

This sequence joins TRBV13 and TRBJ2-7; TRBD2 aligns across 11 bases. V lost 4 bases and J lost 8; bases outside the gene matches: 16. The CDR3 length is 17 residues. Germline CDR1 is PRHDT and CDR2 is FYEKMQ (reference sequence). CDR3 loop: CASSSQGRLAGGTKQYF. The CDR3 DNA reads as TGTGCCAGCAGCTCCCAAGGTCGTCTAGCGGGGGGAACCAAGCAGTACTTC.

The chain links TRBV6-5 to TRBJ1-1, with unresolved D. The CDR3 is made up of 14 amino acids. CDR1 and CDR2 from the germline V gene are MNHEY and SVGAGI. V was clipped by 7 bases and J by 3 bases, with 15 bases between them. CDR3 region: CASTSPGKYTEAFF. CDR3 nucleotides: TGTGCCAGCACCTCTCCCGGGAAGTACACTGAAGCTTTCTTT.

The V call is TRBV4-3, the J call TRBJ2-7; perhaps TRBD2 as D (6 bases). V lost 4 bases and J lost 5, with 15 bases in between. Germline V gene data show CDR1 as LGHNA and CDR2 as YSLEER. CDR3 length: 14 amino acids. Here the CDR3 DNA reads TGCGCCAGCAGCCCCATCCTCCGGGGGAACGAGCAGTACTTC. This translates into CASSPILRGNEQYF.

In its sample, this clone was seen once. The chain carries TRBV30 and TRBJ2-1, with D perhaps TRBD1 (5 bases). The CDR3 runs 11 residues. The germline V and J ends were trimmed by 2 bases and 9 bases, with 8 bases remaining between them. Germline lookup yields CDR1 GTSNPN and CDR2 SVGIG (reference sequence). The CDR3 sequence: CAWSPGFEQFF. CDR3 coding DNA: TGTGCCTGGAGTCCAGGGTTTGAGCAGTTCTTC. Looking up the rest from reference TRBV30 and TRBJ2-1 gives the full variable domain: SQTIHQWPATLVQPVGSPLSLECTVEGTSNPNLYWYRQAAGRGLQLLFYSVGIGQISSEVPQNLSASRPQDRQFILSSKKLLLSDSGFYLCAWSPGFEQFFGPGTRLTVL.